The present TCR beta chain was sequenced within a study of T-cell memory formation after mild COVID-19. The germline V and J ends were trimmed by 3 bases and 2 bases, with 15 bases remaining between them. The germline V gene has CDR1 SGHAT and CDR2 FQNNGV. The CDR3 is 16 amino acids. TCRdb re-called the 5' RACE reads through MiXCR, storing one row per CDR3 protein. Of 470,000 or so distinct CDR3 sequences listed, roughly 20% are singletons. The TCR sequence derives from an adult woman who had mild COVID-19 (a few samples of this study predate the infection). Cell type and time point are not known. This chain links TRBV11-2 with TRBJ2-3; weak D call: TRBD1 (6 bases). Material: PBMCs or a T cell subset sorted from them (not recorded which). CDR3 in DNA: TGTGCCAGCAGCTTTTTATCTGGACAGTCCACAGATACGCAGTATTTT. Its translation: CASSFLSGQSTDTQYF.